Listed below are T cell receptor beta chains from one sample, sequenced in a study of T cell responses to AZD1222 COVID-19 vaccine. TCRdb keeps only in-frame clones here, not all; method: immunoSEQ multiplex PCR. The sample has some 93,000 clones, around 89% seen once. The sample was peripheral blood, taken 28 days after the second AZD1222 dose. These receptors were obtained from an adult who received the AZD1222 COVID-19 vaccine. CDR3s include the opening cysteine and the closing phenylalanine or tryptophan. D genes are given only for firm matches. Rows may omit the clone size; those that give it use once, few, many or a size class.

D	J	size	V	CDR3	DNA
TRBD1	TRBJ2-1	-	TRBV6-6	CASSPPGTGGHNEQFF	TGTGCCAGCAGTCCCCCGGGGACAGGGGGTCACAATGAGCAGTTCTTC
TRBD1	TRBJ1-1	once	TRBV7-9	CASSLDRGMNTEAFF	TGTGCCAGCAGCCTGGACAGGGGAATGAACACTGAAGCTTTCTTT
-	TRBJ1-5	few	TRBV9	CASSVDGAGQPQHF	TGTGCCAGCAGCGTAGACGGGGCAGGACAGCCCCAGCATTTT
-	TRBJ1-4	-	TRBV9	CASSVDQGPEKLFF	TGTGCCAGCAGCGTAGACCAGGGTCCTGAAAAACTGTTTTTT
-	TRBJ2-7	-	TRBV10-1	CASSDPPRDEQYF	TGCGCCAGCAGTGACCCCCCCCGTGACGAGCAGTACTTC
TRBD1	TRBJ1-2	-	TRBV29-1	CSVETGVYGYTF	TGCAGCGTTGAGACAGGGGTCTATGGCTACACCTTC
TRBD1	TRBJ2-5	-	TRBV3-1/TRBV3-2	CASSRQGNQETQYF	TGTGCCAGCAGCCGACAGGGAAATCAAGAGACCCAGTACTTC
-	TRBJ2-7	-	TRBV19	CATAGGGSSYEQYF	TGTGCCACGGCGGGTGGGGGTTCCTCCTACGAGCAGTACTTC
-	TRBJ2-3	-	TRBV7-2	CASSLVAIRENTQYF	TGTGCCAGCAGCTTAGTAGCCATCAGGGAGAATACGCAGTATTTT
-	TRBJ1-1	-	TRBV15	CATGATRNTEAFF	TGTGCCACGGGGGCTACACGGAACACTGAAGCTTTCTTT
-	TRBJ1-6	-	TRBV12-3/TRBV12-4	CASSQTTGSPLHF	TGTGCCAGCAGTCAAACTACTGGTTCACCCCTCCACTTT
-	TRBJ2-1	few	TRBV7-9	CASSWGFEKPLGNEQFF	TGTGCCAGCAGCTGGGGGTTCGAAAAGCCTCTTGGGAATGAGCAGTTCTTC
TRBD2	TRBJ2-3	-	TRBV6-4	CASSDKRGGVDTQYF	TGTGCCAGCAGTGATAAGCGGGGCGGAGTAGATACGCAGTATTTT
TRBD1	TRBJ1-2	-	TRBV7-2	CAGGQGTGGSVYGYTF	TGTGCGGGAGGGCAGGGGACAGGGGGGTCGGTCTATGGCTACACCTTC
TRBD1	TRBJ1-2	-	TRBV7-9	CASSLGTGFGGYTF	TGTGCCAGCAGCTTAGGGACAGGGTTCGGCGGCTACACCTTC
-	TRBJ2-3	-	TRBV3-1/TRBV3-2	CASSHLRADTQYF	TGTGCCAGCAGCCACCTCAGGGCAGATACGCAGTATTTT
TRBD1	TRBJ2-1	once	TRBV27	CASSLSATGGNEQFF	TGTGCCAGCAGTTTATCGGCGACAGGGGGCAATGAGCAGTTCTTC
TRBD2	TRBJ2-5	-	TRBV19	CASSISAGGRETQYF	TGTGCCAGTAGTATAAGTGCGGGGGGGCGGGAGACCCAGTACTTC
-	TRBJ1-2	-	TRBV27	CASSFREGVGGYTF	TGTGCCAGCAGTTTTAGGGAGGGGGTCGGGGGCTACACCTTC
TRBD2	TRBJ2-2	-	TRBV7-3	CASSPLPSGNTGELFF	TGTGCCAGCAGCCCCTTACCTAGCGGGAACACCGGGGAGCTGTTTTTT
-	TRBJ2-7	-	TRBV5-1	CASSSAYEQYF	TGCGCCAGCAGCTCTGCCTACGAGCAGTACTTC
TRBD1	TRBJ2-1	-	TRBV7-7	CASSLVTGEVEQFF	TGTGCTAGCAGCTTAGTAACAGGGGAAGTTGAGCAGTTCTTC